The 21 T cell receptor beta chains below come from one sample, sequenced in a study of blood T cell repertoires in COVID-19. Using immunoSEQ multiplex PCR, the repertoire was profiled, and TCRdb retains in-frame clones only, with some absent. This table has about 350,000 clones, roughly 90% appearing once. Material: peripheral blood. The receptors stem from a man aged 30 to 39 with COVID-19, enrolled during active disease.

CDR3 in DNA: TGTGCCAGTAGTACAGCGGGACGGTTAAGCACAGATACGCAGTATTTT. As protein: CASSTAGRLSTDTQYF. This chain uses TRBV19 with TRBJ2-3; 7 bases agree with TRBD2. J was trimmed by 0 bases and V by 4 bases; bases with no gene match: 7. CDR1 and CDR2 (germline): LNHDA, SQIVND (reference sequence). The CDR3 is 16 residues long.

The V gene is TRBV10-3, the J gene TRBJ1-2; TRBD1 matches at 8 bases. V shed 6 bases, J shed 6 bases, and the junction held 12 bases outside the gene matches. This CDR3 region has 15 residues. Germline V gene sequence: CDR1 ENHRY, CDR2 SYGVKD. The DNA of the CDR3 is TGTGCCATCAGGTCAACGGACAGGGCCACCGATGGCTACACCTTC. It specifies CAIRSTDRATDGYTF.

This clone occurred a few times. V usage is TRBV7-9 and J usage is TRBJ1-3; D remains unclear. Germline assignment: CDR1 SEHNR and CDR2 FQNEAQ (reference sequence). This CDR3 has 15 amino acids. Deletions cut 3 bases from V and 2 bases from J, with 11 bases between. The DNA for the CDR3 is TGTGCCAGCAGCTTCGGGGATTACACTGGAAACACCATATATTTT. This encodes CASSFGDYTGNTIYF.

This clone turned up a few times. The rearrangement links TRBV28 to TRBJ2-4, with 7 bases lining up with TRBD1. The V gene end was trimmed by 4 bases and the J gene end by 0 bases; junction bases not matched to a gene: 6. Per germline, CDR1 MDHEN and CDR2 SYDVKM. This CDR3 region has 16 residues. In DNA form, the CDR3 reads TGTGCCAGCAGTTCGGGACAGCTACTAGCCAAAAACATTCAGTACTTC. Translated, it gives CASSSGQLLAKNIQYF.

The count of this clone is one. CDR3 sequence reads: CASSLGLAGVDVTGELFF. CDR3 nucleotides: TGTGCCAGCAGCCTGGGACTAGCGGGAGTCGACGTCACCGGGGAGCTGTTTTTT. The chain uses TRBV9 and TRBJ2-2; TRBD2 matches at 14 bases. From germline, CDR1 is SGDLS and CDR2 YYNGEE. Unmatched junction bases numbered 9, after V lost 4 bases and J lost 4 bases. The CDR3 contains 18 residues.

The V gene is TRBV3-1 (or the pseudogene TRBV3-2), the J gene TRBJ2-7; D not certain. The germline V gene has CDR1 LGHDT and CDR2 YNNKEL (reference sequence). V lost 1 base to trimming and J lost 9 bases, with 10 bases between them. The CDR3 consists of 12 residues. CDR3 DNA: TGTGCCAGCAGCCAAGTGGGCCTTGGGCAGTACTTC. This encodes CASSQVGLGQYF.

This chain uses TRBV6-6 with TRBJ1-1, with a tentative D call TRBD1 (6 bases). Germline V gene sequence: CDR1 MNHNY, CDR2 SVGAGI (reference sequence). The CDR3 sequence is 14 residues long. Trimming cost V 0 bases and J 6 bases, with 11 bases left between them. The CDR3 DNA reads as TGTGCCAGCAGTTACTCTCACGAGGGGGCTGAAGCTTTCTTT. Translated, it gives CASSYSHEGAEAFF.

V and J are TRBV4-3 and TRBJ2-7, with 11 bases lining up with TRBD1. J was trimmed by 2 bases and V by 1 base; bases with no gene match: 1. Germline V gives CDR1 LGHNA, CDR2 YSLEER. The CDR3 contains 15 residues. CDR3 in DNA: TGCGCCAGCAGCCAAGGGGGACAGGGGGCCTACGAGCAGTACTTC. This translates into CASSQGGQGAYEQYF.

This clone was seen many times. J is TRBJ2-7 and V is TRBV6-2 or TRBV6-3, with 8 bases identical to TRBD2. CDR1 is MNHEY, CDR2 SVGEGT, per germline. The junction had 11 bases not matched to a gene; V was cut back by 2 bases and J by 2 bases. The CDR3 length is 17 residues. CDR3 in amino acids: CASSYLKGLAGTYEQYF. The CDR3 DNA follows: TGTGCCAGCAGTTACCTTAAAGGACTAGCTGGAACCTACGAGCAGTACTTC.

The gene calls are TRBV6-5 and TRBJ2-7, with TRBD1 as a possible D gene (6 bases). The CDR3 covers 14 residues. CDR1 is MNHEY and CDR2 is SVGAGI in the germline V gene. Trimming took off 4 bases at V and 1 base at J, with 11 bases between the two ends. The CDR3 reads CASSSPGASYEQYF. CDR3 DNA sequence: TGTGCCAGCAGTTCACCAGGGGCATCCTACGAGCAGTACTTC.

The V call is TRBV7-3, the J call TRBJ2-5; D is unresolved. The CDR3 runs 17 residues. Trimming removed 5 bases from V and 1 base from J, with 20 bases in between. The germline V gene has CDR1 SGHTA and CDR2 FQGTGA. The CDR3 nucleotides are TGTGCCAGCAGCCCGACAAGAGATGATCGGTCCCAAGAGACCCAGTACTTC. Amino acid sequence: CASSPTRDDRSQETQYF.

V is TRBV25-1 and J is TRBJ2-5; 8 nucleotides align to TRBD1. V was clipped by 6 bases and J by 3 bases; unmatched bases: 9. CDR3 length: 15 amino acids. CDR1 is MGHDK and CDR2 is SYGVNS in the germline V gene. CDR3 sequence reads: CASSRQGYNEETQYF. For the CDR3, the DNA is TGTGCCAGCAGCAGACAGGGGTATAACGAAGAGACCCAGTACTTC.

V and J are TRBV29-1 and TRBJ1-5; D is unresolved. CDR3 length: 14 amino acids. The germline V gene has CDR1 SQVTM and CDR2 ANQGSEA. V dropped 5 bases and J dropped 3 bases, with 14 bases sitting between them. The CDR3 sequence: CSVREANLNQPQHF. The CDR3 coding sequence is TGCAGCGTTCGGGAGGCGAACCTCAATCAGCCCCAGCATTTT.

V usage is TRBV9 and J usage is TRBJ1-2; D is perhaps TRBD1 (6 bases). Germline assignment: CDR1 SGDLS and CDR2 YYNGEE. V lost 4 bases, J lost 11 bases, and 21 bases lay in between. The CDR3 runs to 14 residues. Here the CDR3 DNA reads TGTGCCAGCAGCTCCTGGTCCGGGACACCTTTTTACACCTTC. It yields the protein CASSSWSGTPFYTF.

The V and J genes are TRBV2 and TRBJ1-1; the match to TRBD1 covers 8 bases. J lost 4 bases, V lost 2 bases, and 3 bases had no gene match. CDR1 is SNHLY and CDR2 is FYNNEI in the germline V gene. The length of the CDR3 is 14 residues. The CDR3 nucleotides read TGTGCCAGCAGTGAACAGGGGGCGAGCACTGAAGCTTTCTTT. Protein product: CASSEQGASTEAFF.

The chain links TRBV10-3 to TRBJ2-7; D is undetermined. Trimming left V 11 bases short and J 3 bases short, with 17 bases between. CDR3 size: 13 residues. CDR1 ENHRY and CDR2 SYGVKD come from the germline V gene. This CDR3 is CARKRLTCYEQYF. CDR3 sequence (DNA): TGTGCCCGAAAGAGGTTGACGTGCTACGAGCAGTACTTC.

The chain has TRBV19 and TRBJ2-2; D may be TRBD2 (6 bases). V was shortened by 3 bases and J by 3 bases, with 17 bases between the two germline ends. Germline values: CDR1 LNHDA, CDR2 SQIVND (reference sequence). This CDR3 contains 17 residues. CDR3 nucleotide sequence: TGTGCCAGTAGTATCCGGGGAGGATGGTTGGACACCGGGGAGCTGTTTTTT. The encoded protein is CASSIRGGWLDTGELFF. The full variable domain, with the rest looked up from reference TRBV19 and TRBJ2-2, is DGGITQSPKYLFRKEGQNVTLSCEQNLNHDAMYWYRQDPGQGLRLIYYSQIVNDFQKGDIAEGYSVSREKKESFPLTVTSAQKNPTAFYLCASSIRGGWLDTGELFFGEGSRLTVL.

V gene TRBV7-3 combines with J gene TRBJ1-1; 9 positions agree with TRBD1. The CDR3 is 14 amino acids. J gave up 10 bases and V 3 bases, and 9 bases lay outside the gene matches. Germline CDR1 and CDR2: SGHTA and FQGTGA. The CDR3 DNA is TGTGCCAGCAGCTTTAAGGGGGACAGGGTCGCAGCTTTCTTT. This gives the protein CASSFKGDRVAAFF. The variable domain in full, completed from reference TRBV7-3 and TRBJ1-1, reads GAGVSQTPSNKVTEKGKYVELRCDPISGHTALYWYRQSLGQGPEFLIYFQGTGAADDSGLPNDRFFAVRPEGSVSTLKIQRTERGDSAVYLCASSFKGDRVAAFFGQGTRLTVV.

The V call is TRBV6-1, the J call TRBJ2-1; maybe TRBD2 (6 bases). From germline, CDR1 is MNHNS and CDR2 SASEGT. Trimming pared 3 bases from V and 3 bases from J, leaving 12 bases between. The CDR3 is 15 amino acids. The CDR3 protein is CASSEDRRDYNEQFF. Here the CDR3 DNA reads TGTGCCAGCAGTGAGGACCGGCGGGACTACAATGAGCAGTTCTTC.

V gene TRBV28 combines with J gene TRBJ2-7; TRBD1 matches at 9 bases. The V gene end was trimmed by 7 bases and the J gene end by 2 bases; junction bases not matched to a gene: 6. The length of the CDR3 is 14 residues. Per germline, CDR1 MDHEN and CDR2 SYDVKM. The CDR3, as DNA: TGTGCCAGCATTACCGGGGACAGGGCCTACGAGCAGTACTTC. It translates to CASITGDRAYEQYF.

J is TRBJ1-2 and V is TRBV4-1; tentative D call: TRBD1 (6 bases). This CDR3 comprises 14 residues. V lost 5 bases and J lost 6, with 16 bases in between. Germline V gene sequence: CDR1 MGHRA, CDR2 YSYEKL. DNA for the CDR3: TGCGCCAGCAGCTCCGACAGGCTTCGGGATGGCTACACCTTC. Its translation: CASSSDRLRDGYTF.